Below are 28 T cell receptor beta chains sequenced from a single sample in a study of blood T cell repertoires in COVID-19. Generated by immunoSEQ multiplex PCR, the TCRdb table keeps only in-frame clones and is missing some. The data hold 450,000 to 500,000 clones, with approximately 91% observed a single time. Material: PBMCs or T cells enriched from blood (not recorded which). The receptors stem from a woman aged 60 to 75 who had recovered from COVID-19.

The chain couples TRBV6-2 or TRBV6-3 to TRBJ2-2; tentative D call: TRBD2 (7 bases). Trimming took 0 bases from V and 5 from J, leaving 16 bases between them. This CDR3 is built from 17 residues. In germline, CDR1 is MNHEY, CDR2 SVGEGT. This chain's CDR3 is CASSYSKAGALTGELFF. The DNA of the CDR3 is TGTGCCAGCAGTTACTCAAAGGCGGGGGCCTTAACCGGGGAGCTGTTTTTT.

The chain is built from TRBV7-9 and TRBJ1-2, with D possibly TRBD1 on 6 matching bases. Germline assignment: CDR1 SEHNR and CDR2 FQNEAQ (reference sequence). The CDR3 consists of 11 residues. Trimming removed 6 bases from V and 14 bases from J, with 16 bases in between. DNA for the CDR3: TGTGCCAGCAGTTATACTGACAGGCGTACCTTC. Amino acid sequence: CASSYTDRRTF.

This sequence joins TRBV5-4 and TRBJ1-1; D is unclear. V lost 0 bases and J lost 2, with 5 bases in between. The germline gives CDR1 SGHNT, CDR2 YYREEE (reference sequence). The CDR3 is made up of 13 amino acids. CDR3 sequence: CASSLVLNTEAFF. CDR3 coding DNA: TGTGCCAGCAGCTTGGTTCTCAACACTGAAGCTTTCTTT.

This rearrangement joins TRBV9 to TRBJ1-2; no firm D call. Germline CDR1 and CDR2: SGDLS and YYNGEE. CDR3 length: 13 residues. Trimming pared 1 base from V and 3 bases from J, leaving 7 bases between. The CDR3 DNA is TGTGCCAGCAGCGTAAACAGTTACTATGGCTACACCTTC. This sequence encodes CASSVNSYYGYTF.

The CDR3 region has the DNA TGTGCCAGCAGCTCTTTTAGGGGTGGGGCCCTACTTAACACCGGGGAGCTGTTTTTT. Protein: CASSSFRGGALLNTGELFF. The chain couples TRBV11-2 to TRBJ2-2; possibly TRBD1 for D (5 bases). Per germline, CDR1 SGHAT and CDR2 FQNNGV. V lost 4 bases, J lost 2 bases, and 23 bases lay in between. This CDR3 contains 19 residues.

The chain joins TRBV27 to TRBJ1-4; D is perhaps TRBD1 (6 bases). Trimming stripped 2 bases from V and 8 bases from J, with 18 bases between. The CDR3 is made up of 16 amino acids. Germline V gives CDR1 MNHEY, CDR2 SMNVEV (reference sequence). The CDR3 DNA reads TGTGCCAGCAGTTTAATTTATGCCAGGGGAGGGGAAAAACTGTTTTTT. This encodes CASSLIYARGGEKLFF.

The V gene is TRBV19, the J gene TRBJ1-2; possibly TRBD1 for D (6 bases). V lost 1 base to trimming and J lost 7 bases, with 10 bases between them. Germline values: CDR1 LNHDA, CDR2 SQIVND (reference sequence). This CDR3 has 13 residues. The CDR3 is CASSIVDSGGYTF. The CDR3 bases are TGTGCCAGTAGTATAGTGGACAGTGGTGGCTACACCTTC.

The chain is built from TRBV30 and TRBJ2-5; D might be TRBD1 (6 bases). V lost 3 bases and J 10 bases, leaving 21 bases between the germline ends. The V gene's germline CDR1 is GTSNPN and CDR2 SVGIG (reference sequence). The CDR3 extends over 14 amino acids. This CDR3 reads CAWSPPGHLKVQYF. Here the CDR3 DNA reads TGTGCCTGGAGCCCTCCGGGACACTTGAAAGTCCAGTACTTC.

The chain combines TRBV5-4 with TRBJ1-4; 7 nucleotides agree with TRBD1. V dropped 2 bases and J dropped 3; count of bases not matched to a gene: 4. This CDR3 region has 15 residues. CDR1 is SGHNT and CDR2 is YYREEE in the germline V gene (reference sequence). This chain's CDR3 is CASSFTGVPNEKLFF. The CDR3 nucleotides are TGTGCCAGCAGCTTCACAGGGGTGCCTAATGAAAAACTGTTTTTT.

The rearrangement joins TRBV7-2 to TRBJ2-1; 9 nucleotides agree with TRBD2. V lost 3 bases, J lost 2 bases, and 2 bases stayed unmatched. The germline V gene has CDR1 SGHTA and CDR2 FQGNSA. CDR3 length: 15 residues. The CDR3 sequence: CASSFRLAAYNEQFF. The DNA for the CDR3 is TGTGCCAGCAGCTTCAGACTAGCGGCCTACAATGAGCAGTTCTTC.

This clone came up once. V gene TRBV6-5 combines with J gene TRBJ2-7; TRBD2 is a possible D gene (6 bases). The germline V gene has CDR1 MNHEY and CDR2 SVGAGI. Trimming left V 0 bases short and J 0 bases short, with 12 bases between. This CDR3 is 16 amino acids long. The CDR3 spells CASSYSSGTHSYEQYF. Written as DNA, the CDR3 is TGTGCCAGCAGTTACTCGAGTGGGACTCACTCCTACGAGCAGTACTTC.

This clone was detected once. The chain links TRBV3-1 (or the pseudogene TRBV3-2) to TRBJ2-5; TRBD2 agrees at 11 bases. The germline V gene has CDR1 LGHDT and CDR2 YNNKEL (reference sequence). CDR3 length: 16 amino acids. V shed 4 bases and J 1 base; nucleotides not matched to a gene: 5. The CDR3 DNA follows: TGTGCCAGCAGCCTTAGGACTAGCGGGCCCCAAGAGACCCAGTACTTC. The encoded protein is CASSLRTSGPQETQYF.

Worth noting for this clone: The sample has other DNA sequences that encode this CDR3 too. The chain uses TRBV29-1 and TRBJ2-3, with D tentatively TRBD2 (5 bases). Trimming pared 2 bases from V and 3 bases from J, leaving 12 bases between. The CDR3 sequence is 14 residues long. Germline V lookup: CDR1 SQVTM, CDR2 ANQGSEA. CDR3 protein: CSVERGLGTDTQYF. The CDR3 bases are TGCAGCGTTGAACGAGGGTTAGGGACAGATACGCAGTATTTT.

This chain uses TRBV4-1 with TRBJ2-1; 16 nucleotides match TRBD2. Per the germline V gene, CDR1 is MGHRA and CDR2 is YSYEKL. Losses at the gene ends were 3 bases for V and 9 bases for J; bases not matched to a gene: 8. The CDR3 length is 17 residues. The CDR3 sequence: CASSQPGLAGGRSEQFF. In DNA form, the CDR3 reads TGCGCCAGCAGCCAGCCGGGACTAGCGGGGGGGCGTAGTGAGCAGTTCTTC.

This chain uses TRBV7-8 with TRBJ2-7; 7 nucleotides align to TRBD2. Germline V CDR1 and CDR2: SGHVS, FQNEAQ. The CDR3 runs 16 residues. With 1 base clipped from V and 0 bases from J, the junction kept 6 bases outside the gene matches. The CDR3 nucleotides read TGTGCCAGCAGCTTAGTGGCGGGGGAGAGCTCCTACGAGCAGTACTTC. Protein sequence: CASSLVAGESSYEQYF.

Here the CDR3 DNA reads TGTGCCAGCAGCTCTACGAATACTGAAGCTTTCTTT. This encodes CASSSTNTEAFF. The J gene is TRBJ1-1, the V gene TRBV5-4; D ambiguous. This CDR3 has 12 residues. Germline V gene lookup returns CDR1 SGHNT and CDR2 YYREEE (reference sequence). V was pared by 3 bases and J by 5 bases, with 8 bases between.

This chain links TRBV5-3 with TRBJ1-5; 10 bases match TRBD1. TRBV5-3 is an ORF, and what it does is uncertain. J was trimmed by 2 bases and V by 6 bases; bases with no gene match: 11. The CDR3 totals 17 residues. The CDR3 coding sequence is TGTGCCAGAATCACCGGGACAGGGGTCGACGGCAATCAGCCCCAGCATTTT. Translated, it gives CARITGTGVDGNQPQHF.

V usage is TRBV2 and J usage is TRBJ2-7; 10 bases are shared with TRBD1. V shed 1 base, J shed 8 bases, and the junction held 2 bases outside the gene matches. CDR3 size: 13 residues. CDR1 is SNHLY, CDR2 FYNNEI, per germline. Written as DNA, the CDR3 is TGTGCCAGCAGTGAAGTGGGACAGGGGCAGCAGTACGTC. Protein sequence: CASSEVGQGQQYV.

The gene calls are TRBV7-9 and TRBJ1-6; 9 bases are shared with TRBD1. In germline, CDR1 is SEHNR, CDR2 FQNEAQ (reference sequence). V lost 1 base, J lost 10 bases, and 2 bases stayed unmatched. The CDR3 covers 14 residues. CDR3 in amino acids: CASSLGTGVSPLHF. DNA for the CDR3: TGTGCCAGCAGCTTAGGGACAGGGGTATCACCCCTCCACTTT.

The chain combines TRBV6-4 with TRBJ1-2; tentative D call: TRBD1 (6 bases). This CDR3 comprises 16 residues. The germline CDR1 and CDR2 sequences are MRHNA and SNTAGT. The V end was cut by 8 bases, the J end by 0 bases, with 19 bases between. The CDR3 loop is CASLTRTVPTNYGYTF. CDR3 nucleotides: TGTGCCAGCCTAACAAGGACAGTCCCCACTAACTATGGCTACACCTTC.

V is TRBV5-1 and J is TRBJ1-4, with 7 positions matching TRBD1. The germline gives CDR1 SGHRS, CDR2 YFSETQ. This CDR3 spans 15 amino acids. V shed 0 bases and J 7 bases; nucleotides not matched to a gene: 6. The CDR3 protein is CASSLAWQGGEKLFF. The CDR3 DNA reads TGCGCCAGCAGCTTGGCTTGGCAGGGGGGTGAAAAACTGTTTTTT. Full variable domain (outside the CDR3, taken from reference TRBV5-1 and TRBJ1-4): KAGVTQTPRYLIKTRGQQVTLSCSPISGHRSVSWYQQTPGQGLQFLFEYFSETQRNKGNFPGRFSGRQFSNSRSEMNVSTLELGDSALYLCASSLAWQGGEKLFFGSGTQLSVL.

As regards this clone: Other DNA sequences within the sample encode an identical CDR3. The chain recombines TRBV2 with TRBJ1-5; 7 positions agree with TRBD1. Germline V CDR1 and CDR2: SNHLY, FYNNEI. The CDR3 covers 13 residues. V trimming: 4 bases; J trimming: 4 bases; junction bases outside the gene matches: 1. The CDR3 is CASSGDSNQPQHF. The CDR3 region has the DNA TGTGCCAGCAGTGGGGACAGTAATCAGCCCCAGCATTTT. Using reference TRBV2 and TRBJ1-5 for the parts outside the CDR3, the full variable domain is EPEVTQTPSHQVTQMGQEVILRCVPISNHLYFYWYRQILGQKVEFLVSFYNNEISEKSEIFDDQFSVERPDGSNFTLKIRSTKLEDSAMYFCASSGDSNQPQHFGDGTRLSIL.

The chain is built from TRBV29-1 and TRBJ2-2; no reliable D call. This CDR3 is 14 amino acids long. The germline V gene encodes CDR1 SQVTM and CDR2 ANQGSEA. Trimming left V 6 bases short and J 5 bases short, with 16 bases between. CDR3 in DNA: TGCAGCGTCGACAAGAACGACGGAACCGGGGAGCTGTTTTTT. Its translation: CSVDKNDGTGELFF.

V gene TRBV11-3 combines with J gene TRBJ2-6; 7 nucleotides match TRBD1. The CDR3 is made up of 16 amino acids. Germline V gives CDR1 SGHNT, CDR2 YENEEA. Unmatched junction bases numbered 8, after V lost 5 bases and J lost 4 bases. CDR3 DNA: TGTGCCAGCAGCCCCCGACAGGGATTGGGGGCCAACGTCCTGACTTTC. As protein: CASSPRQGLGANVLTF. Combining the CDR3 with reference TRBV11-3 and TRBJ2-6 gives the whole variable domain EAGVVQSPRYKIIEKKQPVAFWCNPISGHNTLYWYLQNLGQGPELLIRYENEEAVDDSQLPKDRFSAERLKGVDSTLKIQPAELGDSAVYLCASSPRQGLGANVLTFGAGSRLTVL.

The rearrangement uses TRBV4-1 and TRBJ1-6; D remains unclear. Per germline, CDR1 MGHRA and CDR2 YSYEKL. V lost 0 bases and J 6 bases, leaving 18 bases between the germline ends. The CDR3 runs to 18 residues. The CDR3 DNA reads as TGCGCCAGCAGCCAAGAGTGGATCCTATTAGCCCCTAATTCACCCCTCCACTTT. This sequence encodes CASSQEWILLAPNSPLHF.

The chain employs TRBV4-1 and TRBJ2-1; 8 bases fit TRBD1. Germline CDR1 reads MGHRA; CDR2 reads YSYEKL. There are 15 residues in the CDR3. Trimming removed 4 bases from V and 6 bases from J; junction bases left unmatched: 8. The CDR3 nucleotides read TGCGCCAGCAGCCGACAGACAGGGGACTTCAATGAGCAGTTCTTC. This translates into CASSRQTGDFNEQFF.

The chain employs TRBV12-3 or TRBV12-4 and TRBJ1-1; D gene uncertain. V was cut by 1 base and J by 11 bases, with 11 bases left in between. The CDR3 is 12 amino acids. The CDR3 sequence is CASSLEAGGAFF. The CDR3, as DNA: TGTGCCAGCAGTTTAGAAGCGGGTGGTGCTTTCTTT.

J is TRBJ2-2 and V is TRBV5-5, with 7 bases matching TRBD1. The CDR3 length is 16 residues. Germline CDR1 reads SGHKS; CDR2 reads YYEKEE (reference sequence). V lost 2 bases and J lost 0; bases outside the gene matches: 4. CDR3 in DNA: TGTGCCAGCAGCTTATTCGGGACAGCGAACACCGGGGAGCTGTTTTTT. This encodes CASSLFGTANTGELFF.